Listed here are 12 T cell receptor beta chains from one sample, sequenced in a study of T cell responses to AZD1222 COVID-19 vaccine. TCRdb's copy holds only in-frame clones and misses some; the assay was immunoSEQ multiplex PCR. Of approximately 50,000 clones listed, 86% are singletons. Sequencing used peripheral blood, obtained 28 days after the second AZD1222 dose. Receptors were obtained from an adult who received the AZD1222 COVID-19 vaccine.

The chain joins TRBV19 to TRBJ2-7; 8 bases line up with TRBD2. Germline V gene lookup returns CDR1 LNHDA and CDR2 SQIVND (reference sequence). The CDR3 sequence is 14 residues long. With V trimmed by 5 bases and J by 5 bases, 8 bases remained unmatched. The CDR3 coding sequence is TGTGCCAGTAGTTTTAAGCGGGAGATCCACGAGCAGTACTTC. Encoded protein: CASSFKREIHEQYF.

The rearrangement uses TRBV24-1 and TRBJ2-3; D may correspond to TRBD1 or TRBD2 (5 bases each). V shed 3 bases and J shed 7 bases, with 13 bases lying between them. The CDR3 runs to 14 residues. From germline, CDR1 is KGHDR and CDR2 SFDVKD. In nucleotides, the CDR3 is TGTGCCACCAGTGATGCGACCGGGACCCATACGCAGTATTTT. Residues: CATSDATGTHTQYF.

The CDR3 sequence is CASSLGLGVYEQYF. CDR3 sequence (DNA): TGTGCCAGCAGCTTGGGGTTGGGGGTCTACGAGCAGTACTTC. The chain employs TRBV5-4 and TRBJ2-7, with D perhaps being TRBD1 or TRBD2 (5 bases each). The CDR3 consists of 14 residues. Germline V gene lookup returns CDR1 SGHNT and CDR2 YYREEE (reference sequence). V lost 0 bases to trimming and J lost 3 bases, with 10 bases between them. Full variable domain (remainder filled in from reference TRBV5-4 and TRBJ2-7): ETGVTQSPTHLIKTRGQQVTLRCSSQSGHNTVSWYQQALGQGPQFIFQYYREEENGRGNFPPRFSGLQFPNYSSELNVNALELDDSALYLCASSLGLGVYEQYFGPGTRLTVT.

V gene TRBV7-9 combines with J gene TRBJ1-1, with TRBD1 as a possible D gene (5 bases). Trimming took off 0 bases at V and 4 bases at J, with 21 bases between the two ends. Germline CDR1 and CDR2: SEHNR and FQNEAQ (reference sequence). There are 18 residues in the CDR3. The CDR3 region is CASSLAFDRRGRGTEAFF. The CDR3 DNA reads TGTGCCAGCAGCTTAGCCTTCGACAGAAGGGGTCGGGGCACTGAAGCTTTCTTT. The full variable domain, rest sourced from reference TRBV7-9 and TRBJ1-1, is DTGVSQNPRHKITKRGQNVTFRCDPISEHNRLYWYRQTLGQGPEFLTYFQNEAQLEKSRLLSDRFSAERPKGSFSTLEIQRTEQGDSAMYLCASSLAFDRRGRGTEAFFGQGTRLTVV.

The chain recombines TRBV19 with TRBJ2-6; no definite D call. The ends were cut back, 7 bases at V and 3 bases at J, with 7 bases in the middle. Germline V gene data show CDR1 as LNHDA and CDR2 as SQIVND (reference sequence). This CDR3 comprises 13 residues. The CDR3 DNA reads TGTGCCAGTAAAGTCTTTGGGGCCAACGTCCTGACTTTC. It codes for CASKVFGANVLTF.

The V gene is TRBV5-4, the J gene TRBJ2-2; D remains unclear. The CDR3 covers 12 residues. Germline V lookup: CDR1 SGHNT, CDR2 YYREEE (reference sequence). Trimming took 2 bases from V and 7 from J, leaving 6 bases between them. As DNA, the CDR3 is TGTGCCAGCAGCTTCCGGGTCGGGGAGCTGTTTTTT. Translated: CASSFRVGELFF. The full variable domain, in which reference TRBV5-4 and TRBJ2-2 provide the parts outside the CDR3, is ETGVTQSPTHLIKTRGQQVTLRCSSQSGHNTVSWYQQALGQGPQFIFQYYREEENGRGNFPPRFSGLQFPNYSSELNVNALELDDSALYLCASSFRVGELFFGEGSRLTVL.

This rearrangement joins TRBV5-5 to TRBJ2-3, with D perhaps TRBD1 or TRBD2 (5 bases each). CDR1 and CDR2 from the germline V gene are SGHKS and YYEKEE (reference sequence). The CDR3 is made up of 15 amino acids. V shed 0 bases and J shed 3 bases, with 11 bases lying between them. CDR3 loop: CASSLDGTGTDTQYF. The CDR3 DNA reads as TGTGCCAGCAGCTTGGACGGGACCGGGACAGATACGCAGTATTTT.

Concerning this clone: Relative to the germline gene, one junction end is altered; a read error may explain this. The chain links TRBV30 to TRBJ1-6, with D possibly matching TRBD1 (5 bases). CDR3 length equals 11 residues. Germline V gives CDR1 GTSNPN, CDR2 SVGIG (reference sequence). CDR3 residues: CAWSTGPQTRF. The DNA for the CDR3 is TGTGCCTGGAGTACGGGACCGCAAACCCGCTTT.

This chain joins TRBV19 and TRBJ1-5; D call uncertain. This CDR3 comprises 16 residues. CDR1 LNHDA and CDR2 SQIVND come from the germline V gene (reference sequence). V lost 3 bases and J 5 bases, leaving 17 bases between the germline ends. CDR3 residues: CASSIGGEGGHQPQHF. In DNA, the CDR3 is TGTGCCAGTAGTATCGGTGGGGAGGGCGGCCATCAGCCCCAGCATTTT.

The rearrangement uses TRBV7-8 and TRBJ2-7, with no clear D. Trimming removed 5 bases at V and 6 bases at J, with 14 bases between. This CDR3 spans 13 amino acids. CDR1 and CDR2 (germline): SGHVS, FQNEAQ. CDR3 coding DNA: TGTGCCAGCAGCGTCTCAGGATTGGTCGAGCAGTACTTC. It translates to CASSVSGLVEQYF. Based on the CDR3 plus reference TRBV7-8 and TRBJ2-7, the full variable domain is GAGVSQSPRYKVAKRGQDVALRCDPISGHVSLFWYQQALGQGPEFLTYFQNEAQLDKSGLPSDRFFAERPEGSVSTLKIQRTQQEDSAVYLCASSVSGLVEQYFGPGTRLTVT.

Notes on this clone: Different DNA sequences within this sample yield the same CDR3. CDR3 protein: CASSLSQGAGQPQHF. In DNA form, the CDR3 reads TGTGCCAGCAGTTTATCACAGGGGGCAGGACAGCCCCAGCATTTT. V usage is TRBV28 and J usage is TRBJ1-5; 9 bases are shared with TRBD1. V shed 1 base and J 7 bases; nucleotides not matched to a gene: 5. This CDR3 region has 15 residues. In germline, CDR1 is MDHEN, CDR2 SYDVKM.

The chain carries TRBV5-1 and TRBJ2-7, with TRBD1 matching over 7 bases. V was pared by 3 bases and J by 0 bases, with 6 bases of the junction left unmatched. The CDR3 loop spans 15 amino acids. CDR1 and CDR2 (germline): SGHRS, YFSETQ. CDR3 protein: CASSSSGTVSYEQYF. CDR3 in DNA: TGCGCCAGCAGCTCCTCCGGGACAGTCTCCTACGAGCAGTACTTC.